The 27 T cell receptor beta chains in this list originate from one sample, sequenced in a study of T-cell memory formation after mild COVID-19. TCRdb re-analysed the 5' RACE reads in MiXCR, keeping a single row per CDR3 protein. The sample yields just under 550,000 distinct CDR3 sequences, roughly 20% seen once. The sequenced material came from PBMCs or a T cell subset sorted from them (not recorded which). The receptors originated from an adult woman who had mild COVID-19 (a few samples of this study predate the infection). Cell type and time point are not known.

Turning to this clonotype: A junction end diverges from the germline sequence, so it may reflect a read error. The rearrangement joins TRBV12-3 or TRBV12-4 to TRBJ2-2; 9 positions agree with TRBD2. The CDR3 loop spans 14 amino acids. CDR3 amino acids: CASSIAGEAGELFF. The CDR3 DNA sequence: TGTGCCAGCAGTATAGCGGGAGAGGCCGGGGAGCTGTTTTTT.

This clonotype was picked up one time. V and J are TRBV20-1 and TRBJ1-3; D is perhaps TRBD1 (6 bases). The CDR3 runs 14 residues. Trimming pared 3 bases from V and 8 bases from J, leaving 17 bases between. Germline CDR1 and CDR2: DFQATT and SNEGSKA (reference sequence). The CDR3 DNA is TGCAGTGCTAGTTCGTCCGGGGGCGCGGACACCATATATTTT. Its protein is CSASSSGGADTIYF.

J is TRBJ2-7 and V is TRBV5-1, with D tentatively TRBD1 or TRBD2 (5 bases each). The germline V gene has CDR1 SGHRS and CDR2 YFSETQ. The CDR3 covers 15 residues. Trimming stripped 0 bases from V and 6 bases from J, with 16 bases between. This CDR3 is CASSLEAGNGGEQYF. DNA of the CDR3: TGCGCCAGCAGCTTGGAGGCGGGCAATGGGGGCGAGCAGTACTTC.

This clonotype was counted between two and nine times. The rearrangement links TRBV12-3 or TRBV12-4 to TRBJ2-5, with D maybe TRBD2 (5 bases). The V end was cut by 10 bases, the J end by 1 base, with 22 bases between. The CDR3 loop spans 16 amino acids. CDR3 in amino acids: CATLPHPGRGQETQYF. As DNA, the CDR3 is TGTGCCACCCTACCCCATCCGGGGAGAGGCCAAGAGACCCAGTACTTC.

This clonotype was detected many times. The chain recombines TRBV5-1 with TRBJ1-3; D may be TRBD1 (6 bases). The V end lost 0 bases, the J end lost 4 bases, and 14 bases lay between the germline ends. There are 16 residues in the CDR3. Germline V gene lookup returns CDR1 SGHRS and CDR2 YFSETQ. The CDR3 bases are TGCGCCAGCAGCTTGGGCCCGAAGACAGGAGGAAACACCATATATTTT. Encoded protein: CASSLGPKTGGNTIYF.

V usage is TRBV7-2 and J usage is TRBJ2-1, with TRBD2 matching 10 bases. This CDR3 is built from 14 residues. The ends lost 6 bases at V and 6 bases at J; junction bases unmatched: 5. Germline V gives CDR1 SGHTA, CDR2 FQGNSA. The CDR3 nucleotides are TGTGCCAGCAGGAGCGGGAGGGGTGCCAATGAGCAGTTCTTC. This translates into CASRSGRGANEQFF.

This sequence joins TRBV6-1 and TRBJ1-5; D not resolved. The CDR3 spans 13 residues. V dropped 2 bases and J dropped 8 bases, with 10 bases sitting between them. CDR1 and CDR2 from the germline V gene are MNHNS and SASEGT. The CDR3: CASSERELEPQHF. The CDR3 DNA follows: TGTGCCAGCAGTGAAAGGGAGTTGGAGCCCCAGCATTTT.

The chain recombines TRBV7-9 with TRBJ2-1; weak D call: TRBD1 (5 bases). Trimming removed 5 bases at V and 4 bases at J, with 18 bases between. CDR1 is SEHNR and CDR2 is FQNEAQ in the germline V gene (reference sequence). The CDR3 totals 16 residues. The CDR3 loop is CASSAPQGMGYNEQFF. The CDR3 coding sequence is TGTGCCAGCAGCGCCCCCCAGGGAATGGGTTACAATGAGCAGTTCTTC.

The chain combines TRBV5-4 with TRBJ2-5; 11 bases line up with TRBD2. Trimming took 4 bases from V and 4 from J; bases not matched to a gene: 6. Germline lookup yields CDR1 SGHNT and CDR2 YYREEE (reference sequence). The CDR3 is made up of 15 amino acids. The CDR3 protein is CASSRFLAGGETQYF. The CDR3 DNA reads as TGTGCCAGCAGCCGATTTCTAGCGGGGGGAGAGACCCAGTACTTC.

V and J are TRBV6-1 and TRBJ2-3; the match to TRBD1 covers 8 bases. Germline values: CDR1 MNHNS, CDR2 SASEGT. The CDR3 runs to 12 residues. With V trimmed by 4 bases and J by 10 bases, 4 bases remained unmatched. CDR3 bases: TGTGCCAGCAGTGTCCAGACAGGGGCGCAGTATTTT. Translation: CASSVQTGAQYF.

The V call is TRBV6-2 or TRBV6-3, the J call TRBJ2-7; the match to TRBD1 covers 8 bases. After removal of 0 bases from V and 2 bases from J, the junction contained 3 bases not matched to a gene. The CDR3 is 15 residues long. The germline V gene encodes CDR1 MNHEY and CDR2 SVGEGT. The DNA for the CDR3 is TGTGCCAGCAGTTACTCCTTACAGGGGGCCTACGAGCAGTACTTC. Protein sequence: CASSYSLQGAYEQYF.

The chain joins TRBV4-1 to TRBJ1-1; D unresolved. The germline V gene encodes CDR1 MGHRA and CDR2 YSYEKL. The CDR3 sequence is 15 residues long. Trimming shortened V by 0 bases and J by 11 bases, and 19 bases separated the two germline ends. CDR3 DNA: TGCGCCAGCAGCCAAGATCGGCCGGGAGGTGGAGCGGCTTTCTTT. Its translation: CASSQDRPGGGAAFF.

A few counts support this clonotype. The rearrangement links TRBV5-1 to TRBJ2-1; D gene unclear. CDR1 is SGHRS and CDR2 is YFSETQ in the germline V gene. This CDR3 contains 15 residues. V lost 4 bases and J 1 base, leaving 12 bases between the germline ends. CDR3 sequence: CASSLGMGSYNEQFF. CDR3 coding DNA: TGCGCCAGCAGCCTCGGTATGGGATCCTACAATGAGCAGTTCTTC.

V usage is TRBV18 and J usage is TRBJ1-2, with a tentative D call TRBD1 (5 bases). Trimming left V 0 bases short and J 4 bases short, with 15 bases between. The CDR3 runs 16 residues. CDR1 and CDR2 (germline): KGHSH, LQKENI. CDR3 loop: CASSPPAQGRLYGYTF. Here the CDR3 DNA reads TGTGCCAGCTCACCACCTGCCCAGGGACGCCTCTATGGCTACACCTTC.

The chain links TRBV5-1 to TRBJ2-3, with no clear D. V shed 1 base and J shed 0 bases, with 9 bases lying between them. Germline V lookup: CDR1 SGHRS, CDR2 YFSETQ. The CDR3 loop spans 15 amino acids. This chain's CDR3 is CASSLYADSTDTQYF. CDR3 DNA: TGCGCCAGCAGCTTGTATGCAGATAGCACAGATACGCAGTATTTT.

This clonotype was seen at least ten times. The chain combines TRBV5-1 with TRBJ2-3; weak D call: TRBD2 (5 bases). Trimming stripped 3 bases from V and 5 bases from J, with 13 bases between. CDR1 and CDR2 (germline): SGHRS, YFSETQ. The CDR3 totals 14 residues. Here the CDR3 reads CASSWQARGDTQYF. The CDR3 region has the DNA TGCGCCAGCAGCTGGCAGGCTCGGGGAGATACGCAGTATTTT.

In DNA, the CDR3 is TGTGCCAGCGCTCCCTCCCTCCCGTATGAGCAGTTCTTC. Protein: CASAPSLPYEQFF. The chain couples TRBV12-3 or TRBV12-4 to TRBJ2-1; no clear D gene. The CDR3 spans 13 residues. The germline V and J ends were trimmed by 8 bases and 8 bases, with 16 bases remaining between them.

This clonotype has just a few counts. The chain recombines TRBV14 with TRBJ2-2; maybe TRBD2 (6 bases). CDR1 and CDR2 (germline): SGHDN, FVKESK. Trimming took off 4 bases at V and 3 bases at J, with 18 bases between the two ends. This CDR3 has 17 amino acids. The DNA for the CDR3 is TGTGCCAGCAGCCCCCAGGAGGGAGATGGGCACACCGGGGAGCTGTTTTTT. Amino acid sequence: CASSPQEGDGHTGELFF.

Remarks on this clonotype: A much larger clonotype is one base distant, so this may be a read error. The chain is built from TRBV5-1 and TRBJ1-2; D gene ambiguous. V was cut by 5 bases and J by 2 bases, with 19 bases left in between. CDR1 is SGHRS and CDR2 is YFSETQ in the germline V gene. The CDR3 covers 16 residues. CDR3 in DNA: TGCGCCAGCAGTCTTCAGGTGTCCGGTTCGAACTATGGCTACACCTTC. Amino acids: CASSLQVSGSNYGYTF.

The rearrangement joins TRBV6-2 or TRBV6-3 to TRBJ2-1; 7 bases match TRBD1. CDR1 and CDR2 (germline): MNHEY, SVGEGT. The CDR3 has 14 residues. The ends lost 5 bases at V and 15 bases at J; junction bases unmatched: 16. The CDR3 sequence is CASSPVIGQALSFF. CDR3 DNA sequence: TGTGCCAGCAGTCCCGTAATCGGACAGGCTCTCTCGTTCTTC.

The CDR3 is CATSRDSRLGPNTGELFF. CDR3 coding DNA: TGTGCCACCAGCAGAGATTCGCGGTTAGGGCCGAACACCGGGGAGCTGTTTTTT. The chain combines TRBV15 with TRBJ2-2; D call uncertain. Germline assignment: CDR1 LNHNV and CDR2 YYDKDF (reference sequence). V was cut by 0 bases and J by 0 bases, with 14 bases left in between. There are 18 residues in the CDR3.

This clonotype was observed a few times. This chain uses TRBV3-1 with TRBJ2-5; D not certain. The V end was cut by 3 bases, the J end by 5 bases, with 10 bases between. The CDR3 is 13 residues long. Looked up from germline, CDR1 is LGHDT and CDR2 is YNNKEL (reference sequence). The CDR3 sequence: CASSHHARETQYF. The CDR3 DNA reads TGTGCCAGCAGCCATCACGCGAGGGAGACCCAGTACTTC.

This clonotype was seen a few times. The chain recombines TRBV12-3 or TRBV12-4 with TRBJ2-3, with D possibly being TRBD2 (5 bases). The CDR3 runs 16 residues. Between the trimmed V and J ends, which lost 3 bases and 1 base, there was a span of 14 bases. The CDR3 DNA sequence: TGTGCCAGCAGTTTGGGTCGAGGGCCAGGCACAGATACGCAGTATTTT. This translates into CASSLGRGPGTDTQYF.

The CDR3 sequence: CASSPQGNEQYF. DNA of the CDR3: TGTGCCAGCAGCCCGCAGGGAAATGAGCAGTACTTC. The J gene is TRBJ2-7, the V gene TRBV18, with D maybe TRBD1 (5 bases). CDR1 and CDR2 from the germline V gene are KGHSH and LQKENI. The CDR3 is 12 amino acids. Trimming cost V 8 bases and J 7 bases, with 15 bases left between them.

The gene calls are TRBV9 and TRBJ2-6; 9 bases fit TRBD2. The CDR3 length is 20 residues. The ends lost 4 bases at V and 0 bases at J; junction bases unmatched: 14. Looked up from germline, CDR1 is SGDLS and CDR2 is YYNGEE. The CDR3 nucleotides are TGTGCCAGCAGCTCACCCTCCATCCTAGCGGGGTACTCTGGGGCCAACGTCCTGACTTTC. It codes for CASSSPSILAGYSGANVLTF.

This clonotype has only a few counts. The V gene is TRBV27, the J gene TRBJ1-2; tentatively, D is TRBD1 (6 bases). V was trimmed by 3 bases and J by 8 bases, leaving 16 bases between them. Looked up from germline, CDR1 is MNHEY and CDR2 is SMNVEV (reference sequence). The CDR3 has 14 residues. The DNA of the CDR3 is TGTGCCAGCAGTTTTACAGGGTCGATAAGAGGCTACACCTTC. Translation gives CASSFTGSIRGYTF.

The CDR3 bases are TGTGCCAGCAGTTTACTAGAAATTGGGAAACTGTTTTTT. It specifies CASSLLEIGKLFF. V is TRBV12-3 or TRBV12-4 and J is TRBJ1-4; D gene ambiguous. The CDR3 is 13 amino acids. With 2 bases removed from V and 11 bases from J, the gap between germline ends came to 12 bases.